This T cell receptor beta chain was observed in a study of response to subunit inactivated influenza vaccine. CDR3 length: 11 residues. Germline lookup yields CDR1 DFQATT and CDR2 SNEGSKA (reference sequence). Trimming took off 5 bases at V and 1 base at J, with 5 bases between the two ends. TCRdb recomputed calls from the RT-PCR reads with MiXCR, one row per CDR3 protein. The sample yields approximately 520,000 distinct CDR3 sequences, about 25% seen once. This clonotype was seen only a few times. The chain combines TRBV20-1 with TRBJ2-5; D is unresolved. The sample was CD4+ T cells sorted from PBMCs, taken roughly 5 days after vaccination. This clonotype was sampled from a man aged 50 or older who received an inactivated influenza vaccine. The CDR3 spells CSAPFQETQYF. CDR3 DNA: TGCAGTGCTCCGTTCCAAGAGACCCAGTACTTC.